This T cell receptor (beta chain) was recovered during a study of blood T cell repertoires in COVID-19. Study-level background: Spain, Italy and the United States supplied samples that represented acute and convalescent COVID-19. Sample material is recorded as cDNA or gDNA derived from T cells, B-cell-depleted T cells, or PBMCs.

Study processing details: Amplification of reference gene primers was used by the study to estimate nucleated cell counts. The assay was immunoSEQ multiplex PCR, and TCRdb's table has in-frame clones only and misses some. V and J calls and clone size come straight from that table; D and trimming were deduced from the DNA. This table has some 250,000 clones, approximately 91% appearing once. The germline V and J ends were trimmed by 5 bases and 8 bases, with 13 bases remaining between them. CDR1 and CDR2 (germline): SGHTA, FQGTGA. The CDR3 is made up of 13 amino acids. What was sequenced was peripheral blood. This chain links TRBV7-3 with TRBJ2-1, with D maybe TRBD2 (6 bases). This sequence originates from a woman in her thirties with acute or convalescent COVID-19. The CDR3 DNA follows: TGTGCCAGCAGCCCCTGGAGGGTCCATGAGCAGTTCTTC. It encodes CASSPWRVHEQFF.